This is a list of T cell receptor beta chains from one sample in a study of blood T cell repertoires in COVID-19. Sequencing was performed with immunoSEQ multiplex PCR; in TCRdb, only in-frame clones are kept and a portion is missing. This sample has approximately 200,000 clones; around 90% occur once, and the top ten carry 2% to 2.5%. Specimen: PBMCs or T cells enriched from blood (not recorded which). The receptor source for this set is a woman aged 25-40 years who had recovered from COVID-19. The CDR3 runs from the conserved cysteine through the conserved F or W. A D gene is named only where the DNA matches it firmly. Where a row states a size, it is once, few, many or the class of an expanded clone; other rows omit it.

TRBD2	TRBV11-2	TRBJ2-2	few	TGTGCCAGCAGCGGGACTAGGGGCACCGGGGAGCTGTTTTTT	CASSGTRGTGELFF
NA	TRBV10-1	TRBJ1-3	NA	TGCGCCAGCAGGCCGGGGGGCTCTGGAAACACCATATATTTT	CASRPGGSGNTIYF
TRBD2	TRBV30	TRBJ2-6	NA	TGTGCCTGGACGTCCTGGAGTATAAGCGGGGAAAACTCTGGGGCCAACGTCCTGACTTTC	CAWTSWSISGENSGANVLTF
NA	TRBV30	TRBJ2-3	NA	TGTGCCTGGAGTCAAGATACGCAGTATTTT	CAWSQDTQYF
TRBD1	TRBV9	TRBJ2-3	NA	TGTGCCAGCAGCGTAGGGGACAGGGGCACAGATACGCAGTATTTT	CASSVGDRGTDTQYF
TRBD1	TRBV29-1	TRBJ2-1	NA	TGCAGCGTTGTCCCCGGGACAGGGATGGGGAATGAGCAGTTCTTC	CSVVPGTGMGNEQFF
NA	TRBV11-2	TRBJ1-1	NA	TGTGCCAGCAGCTTAGTCAGGGCGGCTGAAGCTTTCTTT	CASSLVRAAEAFF
NA	TRBV7-8	TRBJ1-3	NA	TGTGCCAGCAGCTTAGTTCGGGAATCTGGAAACACCATATATTTT	CASSLVRESGNTIYF
TRBD2	TRBV13	TRBJ2-3	NA	TGTGCCAGCAGCCCCCCGGGCGGGGGAGATACGCAGTATTTT	CASSPPGGGDTQYF
TRBD1	TRBV13	TRBJ2-7	NA	TGTGCCAGCAGCTTTCCGGGACAGGGAATCCACGAGCAGTACTTC	CASSFPGQGIHEQYF
NA	TRBV7-9	TRBJ2-1	NA	TGTGCCAGCAGCTTATTTGCCCTAGCGCTGAGCTCCTACAATGAGCAGTTCTTC	CASSLFALALSSYNEQFF
NA	TRBV7-2	TRBJ1-1	NA	TGTGCCAGCAGCTTGAGAACGAACACTGAAGCTTTCTTT	CASSLRTNTEAFF
NA	TRBV5-6	TRBJ1-6	NA	TGTGCCAGCATCCTATCGGGGAGCTCCTATAATTCACCCCTCCACTTT	CASILSGSSYNSPLHF
NA	TRBV12-3/TRBV12-4	TRBJ2-7	NA	TGTGCCAGCAGTTTACCCCCATCCTACGAGCAGTACTTC	CASSLPPSYEQYF
NA	TRBV11-1	TRBJ2-7	NA	TGTGCCAGCAGCCAGGGCTTCTCCTACGAGCAGTACTTC	CASSQGFSYEQYF
NA	TRBV29-1	TRBJ1-1	NA	TGCAGCGTTAGACAGTTGAACACTGAAGCTTTCTTT	CSVRQLNTEAFF
TRBD1	TRBV4-1	TRBJ1-3	NA	TGCGCCAGCAGCCAAGATGGGACAGAGAGAATTGGAAACACCATATATTTT	CASSQDGTERIGNTIYF
TRBD1	TRBV6-5	TRBJ1-1	NA	TGTGCCAGCAGTCTCTCTGGGACAGGGGGCACTGAAGCTTTCTTT	CASSLSGTGGTEAFF
TRBD1	TRBV5-1	TRBJ1-1	NA	TGCGCCAGCAGCCCACAGGGGGCAACGTCGAACACTGAAGCTTTCTTT	CASSPQGATSNTEAFF
TRBD1	TRBV24-1	TRBJ2-5	NA	TGTGCCACCAGTGAACGGACAGGGGGCGCAGAGACCCAGTACTTC	CATSERTGGAETQYF
NA	TRBV20-1	TRBJ1-3	NA	TGCGGGGCGTTTGGGGGAAACACCATATATTTT	CGAFGGNTIYF
NA	TRBV30	TRBJ1-1	NA	TGTGCCTGGAGCTGGACAGTAAGCACTGAAGCTTTCTTT	CAWSWTVSTEAFF
NA	TRBV6-5	TRBJ2-5	NA	TGTGCCAGCAGTTACACGGGAGCCCAAGAGACCCAGTACTTC	CASSYTGAQETQYF
NA	TRBV5-6	TRBJ1-1	once	TGTGCCAGCAGCTTGTCGGGATGGAACACTGAAGCTTTCTTT	CASSLSGWNTEAFF
TRBD2	TRBV7-2	TRBJ2-1	once	TGTGCCAGCAGCTTAACCCGTAGCGGGAGGTGGTACAATGAGCAGTTCTTC	CASSLTRSGRWYNEQFF
NA	TRBV25-1	TRBJ2-2	NA	TGTGCCAGCAGTGAACCACTCCTGAGGGCCGGGGAGCTGTTTTTT	CASSEPLLRAGELFF
NA	TRBV2	TRBJ1-2	NA	TGTGCCAGCAGTAATGACAGATATGGCTACACCTTC	CASSNDRYGYTF
TRBD2	TRBV11-3	TRBJ2-1	NA	TGTGCCAGCAGCCCCGGACCGGGGAGCGGGGGGAGCTCCTACAATGAGCAGTTCTTC	CASSPGPGSGGSSYNEQFF
NA	TRBV9	TRBJ2-2	NA	TGTGCCAGCAGCTTACAGGGAAGGGACACCGGGGAGCTGTTTTTT	CASSLQGRDTGELFF
TRBD1	TRBV7-9	TRBJ2-1	few	TGTGCCAGCAGCACTCGGACAGGAAAATACAATGAGCAGTTCTTC	CASSTRTGKYNEQFF
NA	TRBV29-1	TRBJ2-2	NA	TGCAGCGTTGGACAGACGAACACCGGGGAGCTGTTTTTT	CSVGQTNTGELFF
TRBD1	TRBV5-1	TRBJ1-3	NA	TGCGCCAGCAGCCCTAGGACAGGCCTCTCTGGAAACACCATATATTTT	CASSPRTGLSGNTIYF
TRBD1	TRBV5-1	TRBJ2-1	NA	TGCGCCAGCAGCTACCGGACAGGCGATGAGCAGTTCTTC	CASSYRTGDEQFF
NA	TRBV2	TRBJ2-7	NA	TGTGCCAGCAGTTGGGACACCTCCTACGAGCAGTACTTC	CASSWDTSYEQYF
TRBD1	TRBV29-1	TRBJ1-2	NA	TGCAGCGTTGGTCCCTGGACAGGGAACTATGGCTACACCTTC	CSVGPWTGNYGYTF
TRBD1	TRBV19	TRBJ2-1	NA	TGTGCCAGTAAGGACAGGGGGACCTACAATGAGCAGTTCTTC	CASKDRGTYNEQFF
NA	TRBV20-1	TRBJ1-5	NA	TGCAGTGCTAGTGTAGGACTCCCTGGGCCCCAGCATTTT	CSASVGLPGPQHF
NA	TRBV7-2	TRBJ1-1	once	TGTGCCAGCAGCTTGCAACAGAACACTGAAGCTTTCTTT	CASSLQQNTEAFF
NA	TRBV7-2	TRBJ2-7	NA	TGTGCCAGCAGCTTAGTTCAGGGAAGGAACTACGAGCAGTACTTC	CASSLVQGRNYEQYF
TRBD2	TRBV6-2/TRBV6-3	TRBJ2-7	NA	TGTGCCAGCAGTTATAAAGCGGGAGGCCTGGCCTACGAGCAGTACTTC	CASSYKAGGLAYEQYF
NA	TRBV30	TRBJ2-5	NA	TGTGCCTGGAGTCAGGGGAGAGAGACCCAGTACTTC	CAWSQGRETQYF
TRBD2	TRBV9	TRBJ2-5	NA	TGTGCCAGCAGCGTAGCAGCGGGAAAAGAGACCCAGTACTTC	CASSVAAGKETQYF
NA	TRBV11-2	TRBJ1-2	NA	TGTGCCAGCAGCTTACGCGGCGGAAACTATGGCTACACCTTC	CASSLRGGNYGYTF
TRBD2	TRBV7-9	TRBJ2-1	NA	TGTGCCAGCAGCTTTTCGACTAGCGGGAGGACGGAGCAGTTCTTC	CASSFSTSGRTEQFF
NA	TRBV10-1	TRBJ1-1	NA	TGCGCCAGCAGTGACCCGGACAGCAACACTGAAGCTTTCTTT	CASSDPDSNTEAFF
NA	TRBV7-2	TRBJ2-6	NA	TGTGCCAGCAGCTTAGTGGGACTGAGCTCTGGGGCCAACGTCCTGACTTTC	CASSLVGLSSGANVLTF
NA	TRBV6-4	TRBJ2-3	once	TGTGCCAGCAGTTTTGAGGAGGCAGATACGCAGTATTTT	CASSFEEADTQYF
TRBD1	TRBV5-4	TRBJ1-2	few	TGTGCCAGCAGCCCGGGACAGGGGGCGCTCAGGAATGGCTACACCTTC	CASSPGQGALRNGYTF
TRBD2	TRBV9	TRBJ2-3	NA	TGTGCCAGCTCCAGACTAGCGGGAACAGATACGCAGTATTTT	CASSRLAGTDTQYF
NA	TRBV25-1	TRBJ2-3	NA	TGTGCCAGCAGTGAGGTGGGGGAGGGGGACCCAGATACGCAGTATTTT	CASSEVGEGDPDTQYF
NA	TRBV19	TRBJ1-1	NA	TGTGCCAGTAGTAACCCGCCCCGAGGGACTGAAGCTTTCTTT	CASSNPPRGTEAFF
NA	TRBV6-5	TRBJ1-2	NA	TGTGCCAGCAGTTACGAGTCTCGCACCCCCTATGGCTACACCTTC	CASSYESRTPYGYTF
TRBD1	TRBV11-2	TRBJ1-2	NA	TGTGCCAGCAGCCCAAACCGGGACAGCTACCAGTATGGCTACACCTTC	CASSPNRDSYQYGYTF
NA	TRBV14	TRBJ2-7	NA	TGTGCCAGCAGCCAGCACCGGGGAGCCGGAAACTACGAGCAGTACTTC	CASSQHRGAGNYEQYF
NA	TRBV6-2/TRBV6-3	TRBJ2-7	once	TGTGCCAGCAGTTACCGAGTTGGACAGCGCCAGGACGAGCAGTACTTC	CASSYRVGQRQDEQYF
TRBD1	TRBV27	TRBJ1-5	NA	TGTGCCAGCAGTTCGACCGGGACAGGGGTTCAGCCCCAGCATTTT	CASSSTGTGVQPQHF
TRBD1	TRBV12-3/TRBV12-4	TRBJ1-1	NA	TGTGCCAGCAGTTTAGGGGACAGGTCTTTCTTT	CASSLGDRSFF
TRBD1	TRBV4-3	TRBJ1-2	once	TGCGCCAGCAGTGCGGGGACAGGGGCCCACCTCTACACCTTC	CASSAGTGAHLYTF